Listed here are 17 T cell receptor beta chains from one sample, sequenced in a study of regulatory T cells in long-lasting Graves disease. CDR3 regions were amplified by Arm-PCR using iRepertoire HTBI primers to build TCR beta libraries. Using its own MiXCR run on the multiplex PCR reads, TCRdb lists one record per CDR3 protein. The table lists a few hundred thousand distinct CDR3 sequences, roughly 24% of them singletons, with approximately 30% in the top ten. The sample's time point: persistent/refractory GD, antithyroid drugs over 5 years with positive TRAb. Researchers made the TCR library from RNA that was extracted from PBMCs. The specimen comprised peripheral blood mononuclear cells (PBMCs), sampled when the disease was refractory, from a patient treated with antithyroid drugs. All receptors derive from a woman aged 40 to 49 with Graves disease.

This chain links TRBV3-1 with TRBJ2-4, with D perhaps matching TRBD2 (6 bases). Germline V lookup: CDR1 LGHDT, CDR2 YNNKEL (reference sequence). The CDR3 spans 15 residues. Trimming took off 0 bases at V and 7 bases at J, with 13 bases between the two ends. The CDR3 reads CASSQDGTAGNIQYF. DNA of the CDR3: TGTGCCAGCAGCCAAGATGGGACCGCGGGGAACATTCAGTACTTC.

Of note for this clonotype: This likely traces to a read error, being one base from a far larger clone. The chain links TRBV5-6 to TRBJ2-7; 14 positions match TRBD2. Germline CDR1 is SGHDT and CDR2 is YYEEEE. The CDR3 consists of 16 residues. J was trimmed by 0 bases and V by 5 bases; bases with no gene match: 4. The CDR3 DNA sequence: TGTGCCAGCAGTTCAGGGACTAGCGGGAGCTCCTACGAGCAGTACTTC. It encodes CASSSGTSGSSYEQYF.

The gene calls are TRBV5-1 and TRBJ2-7, with 7 bases identical to TRBD1. Trimming cost V 3 bases and J 6 bases; bases outside gene matches: 15. CDR3 length: 16 amino acids. CDR1 is SGHRS and CDR2 is YFSETQ in the germline V gene. In nucleotides, the CDR3 is TGCGCCAGCAGCTACCCGATGCTAGATTACAGGGGCGAGCAGTACTTC. Translation: CASSYPMLDYRGEQYF.

J is TRBJ2-7 and V is TRBV11-2, with 14 bases fitting TRBD2. This CDR3 has 17 amino acids. The J segment lost 4 bases and the V segment lost 1 base, leaving 6 bases of the junction unmatched. The V gene's germline CDR1 is SGHAT and CDR2 FQNNGV. The CDR3 spells CASSLATRTSGRYEQYF. DNA of the CDR3: TGTGCCAGCAGCTTAGCGACCAGGACTAGCGGGAGGTACGAGCAGTACTTC.

This clonotype was observed a few times. The chain combines TRBV24-1 with TRBJ1-1; D is uncertain. V was trimmed by 5 bases and J by 7 bases, leaving 13 bases between them. The CDR3 runs to 13 residues. Germline CDR1 is KGHDR and CDR2 is SFDVKD. CDR3 in DNA: TGTGCCACCAGTGGGGATAGGGATGATGAAGCTTTCTTT. As protein: CATSGDRDDEAFF.

The DNA for the CDR3 is TGCGCCAGCAGCCCTACCGGGACCTACACCGGGGAGCTGTTTTTT. The encoded protein is CASSPTGTYTGELFF. V is TRBV5-1 and J is TRBJ2-2; D might be TRBD1 or TRBD2, each matching 5 bases. The CDR3 runs to 15 residues. Germline CDR1 and CDR2: SGHRS and YFSETQ. Between the trimmed V and J ends, which lost 4 bases and 3 bases, there was a span of 13 bases.

This clonotype was detected ten times or more. The V and J genes are TRBV7-2 and TRBJ1-5; 9 bases match TRBD1. V lost 11 bases and J lost 4; bases outside the gene matches: 6. This CDR3 spans 13 amino acids. Germline CDR1 and CDR2: SGHTA and FQGNSA. CDR3 bases: TGTGCCGGAGCACAGGGGGCGAATCAGCCCCAGCATTTT. As protein: CAGAQGANQPQHF.

This clonotype has a handful of counts. CDR3 protein: CAISLAGGHEQYF. As DNA, the CDR3 is TGTGCCATCAGTCTAGCGGGAGGCCACGAGCAGTACTTC. J is TRBJ2-7 and V is TRBV10-3; 11 bases align to TRBD2. Germline CDR1 reads ENHRY; CDR2 reads SYGVKD. The CDR3 has 13 amino acids. Trimming took 5 bases from V and 5 from J; bases not matched to a gene: 2.

Ten or more counts support this clonotype. The V and J genes are TRBV6-1 and TRBJ1-5; D gene uncertain. Germline CDR1 MNHNS, CDR2 SASEGT. Trimming left V 5 bases short and J 10 bases short, with 3 bases between. The CDR3 consists of 9 residues. The CDR3 nucleotides are TGTGCCAGCAGTAACCCCCAGCATTTT. Protein sequence: CASSNPQHF.

This clonotype was counted only a few times. The chain employs TRBV20-1 and TRBJ2-5; TRBD1 aligns across 10 bases. CDR1 and CDR2 (germline): DFQATT, SNEGSKA (reference sequence). CDR3 length: 16 residues. With 2 bases clipped from V and 2 bases from J, the junction kept 8 bases outside the gene matches. The CDR3 bases are TGCAGTGCTAGACCCGGGACAGGGGTCCTGCAAGAGACCCAGTACTTC. This encodes CSARPGTGVLQETQYF.

This clonotype was seen more than once but under ten times. The rearrangement links TRBV7-8 to TRBJ2-5; TRBD2 is a possible D gene (6 bases). This CDR3 is built from 17 residues. Germline CDR1 SGHVS, CDR2 FQNEAQ. The ends were cut back, 1 base at V and 3 bases at J, with 18 bases in the middle. In DNA, the CDR3 is TGTGCCAGCAGCTTAGGGACCCTAGCGAAGAGCAAAGAGACCCAGTACTTC. Translated, it gives CASSLGTLAKSKETQYF.

As for this clonotype: One junction end disagrees with the germline gene, perhaps due to a read error. The V and J genes are TRBV7-7 and TRBJ2-5; possibly TRBD1 for D (5 bases). Germline V gene lookup returns CDR1 SSHAT and CDR2 FNYEAQ (reference sequence). The CDR3 totals 15 residues. CDR3 region: CASSFTSGIQETQYF. CDR3 nucleotide sequence: TGTGCTAGCAGCTTTACTTCAGGGATCCAAGAGACCCAGTACTTC.

This clonotype was seen at least ten times. The CDR3: CSVGANVLTF. For the CDR3, the DNA is TGCAGTGTCGGGGCCAACGTCCTGACTTTC. V is TRBV20-1 and J is TRBJ2-6; D gene ambiguous. Germline assignment: CDR1 DFQATT and CDR2 SNEGSKA (reference sequence). This CDR3 has 10 amino acids. Trimming removed 7 bases from V and 4 bases from J, with 2 bases in between.

This clonotype was counted ten times or more. V is TRBV20-1 and J is TRBJ1-1; D is undetermined. CDR3 length equals 13 residues. Germline CDR1 and CDR2: DFQATT and SNEGSKA (reference sequence). Trimming took 0 bases from V and 8 from J, leaving 13 bases between them. DNA of the CDR3: TGCAGTGCTAGAGATCAATCTATCGCGGAAGCTTTCTTT. Translating gives CSARDQSIAEAFF.

This chain joins TRBV4-1 and TRBJ2-7; 8 positions match TRBD2. The CDR3 consists of 16 residues. Germline lookup yields CDR1 MGHRA and CDR2 YSYEKL. V was clipped by 3 bases and J by 0 bases; unmatched bases: 7. CDR3 region: CASSHQTSASSYEQYF. CDR3 coding DNA: TGCGCCAGCAGCCACCAGACTAGCGCCAGCTCCTACGAGCAGTACTTC.

The J gene is TRBJ1-6, the V gene TRBV6-1; perhaps TRBD1 as D (5 bases). CDR3 size: 15 residues. V was clipped by 6 bases and J by 5 bases, with 14 bases between them. Per the germline V gene, CDR1 is MNHNS and CDR2 is SASEGT. The CDR3: CASRRPTVNNSPLHF. CDR3 coding DNA: TGTGCCAGCAGGCGGCCGACAGTAAATAATTCACCCCTCCACTTT.

This clonotype came up a few times. This rearrangement joins TRBV7-8 to TRBJ2-7; D call uncertain. This CDR3 is built from 14 residues. V lost 7 bases, J lost 3 bases, and 16 bases lay in between. Germline CDR1 reads SGHVS; CDR2 reads FQNEAQ. The DNA for the CDR3 is TGTGCCAGCACCAAAACGGACGGAGTCTACGAGCAGTACTTC. Translation: CASTKTDGVYEQYF.